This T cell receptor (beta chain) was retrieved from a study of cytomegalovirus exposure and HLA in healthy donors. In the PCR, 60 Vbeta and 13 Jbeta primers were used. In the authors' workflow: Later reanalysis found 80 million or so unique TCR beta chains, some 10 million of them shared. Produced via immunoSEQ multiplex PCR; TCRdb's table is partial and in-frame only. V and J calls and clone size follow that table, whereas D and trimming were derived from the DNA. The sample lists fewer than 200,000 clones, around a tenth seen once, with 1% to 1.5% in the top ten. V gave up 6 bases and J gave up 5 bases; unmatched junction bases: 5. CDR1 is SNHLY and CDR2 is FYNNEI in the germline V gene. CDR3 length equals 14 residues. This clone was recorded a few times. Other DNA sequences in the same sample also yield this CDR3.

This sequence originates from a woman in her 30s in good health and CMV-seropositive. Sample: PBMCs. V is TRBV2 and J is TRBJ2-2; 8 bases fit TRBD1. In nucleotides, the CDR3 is TGTGCCAGCAGGGGACAGGTCTTGACCGGGGAGCTGTTTTTT. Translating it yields CASRGQVLTGELFF.